Here is one T cell receptor (beta chain) with its context. The clone's antigen remains unknown. Base qualities are not at hand, and no much larger clone is one base apart. From a lookup of the germline V gene, CDR1 and CDR2 are SNHLY and FYNNEI. Inclusive of the bounding cysteine and phenylalanine, the CDR3 is 14 residues long. Only the CDR3 portion is preserved as DNA: 42 bases, with reading frame beginning at the first base. V sheds 3 bases and J sheds 7 bases, leaving 13 bases between their ends. The CDR3 regions of human TCRbeta chains were analyzed by immunosequencing. The published analysis was carried out like this. TCRs in the repertoires were matched against a reference library of SARS-CoV-2-specific TCRs that had been generated with the MIRA antigen-specificity platform. Breadth meant the fraction of unique TCRs that were SARS-CoV-2-associated, whereas depth meant the fraction of total T cells that were SARS-CoV-2-associated. Using the MIRA data, every spike-specific TCR was mapped to the spike region that the TCR reacted to and assigned to either a CD4 or a CD8 class. Log10-transformed breadth and depth values were compared by one-way ANOVA with Sidak's multiple comparisons tests. TCRdb took over this immuneACCESS table, retaining in-frame rearrangements with V and J assigned. Such tables are incomplete; in checked studies, under half of the missing clones stem from an unresolved V gene, and the remainder is unexplained. The D gene and trimming were derived from the DNA, and the V and J assignments and clone size from that table. Here the sample has roughly 60,000 clones; about three quarters occur a single time. The ten biggest clones cover less than 4% of the sample.

The sample comes from a study of T cell responses to AZD1222 COVID-19 vaccine (dated by TCRdb to about 2021). Looking at the study overall: A total of just over 230 trial participants underwent TCR sequencing, of whom roughly 210 received two doses of AZD1222 and around 26 received two doses of the MenACWY control vaccine. Trial participants were enrolled into age subgroups of 18-55, 56-69 and 70-plus years, which contained around 140, 26 and 57 TCR-sequenced participants, respectively.

The paper as a whole reports these results and caveats: Most participants were white British and females outnumbered males, and the authors suggested that clonal diversity may have been underestimated. Reportedly, close to half of the unique spike-specific TCRs recognized epitopes lying outside the regions that are mutated in the B.1.351 and B.1.1.7 variants. Conclusions about previously exposed vaccinees were limited because only a handful of AZD1222 recipients were SARS-CoV-2 seropositive at baseline. Because no day 14 peak-response samples were available, repertoires were characterized only after the peak T cell response. After two AZD1222 doses, spike-specific TCR breadth and depth were significantly higher than at day 0 and than in MenACWY recipients. The 56-69-year group was small, and its depth increase did not reach significance, likely because of low power. The whole spike protein was spanned by vaccine-associated CD4 TCRs, and dominant responses were seen in regions 160-218 and 743-854.

Reading the label with the study, this specimen's time point is: about 28 days (+/-7) after the second vaccine dose. AZD1222 recipients with second doses at about 4 weeks or about 12 weeks were pooled, because spike-specific TCR depth and breadth did not differ between schedules. Vaccinee samples came from UK trials COV001 and COV002, including a single-blind randomized controlled phase 2/3 trial of AZD1222 (ChAdOx1 nCoV-19) in healthy adults. Trial participant PBMC samples were collected at day 0 and day 28 after the second dose for TCRbeta chain sequencing. The sequence derives from an adult who received the AZD1222 COVID-19 vaccine. The rearranged chain carries TRBV2 and TRBJ1-5; tentative D gene TRBD1, with 5 bases matching. Sequenced here: peripheral blood, sampled 28 days after the second AZD1222 dose. The CDR3 protein is CASSEAGLRQPQHF. The bases are TGTGCCAGCAGTGAGGCAGGGCTAAGGCAGCCCCAGCATTTT.